The source of this T cell receptor (beta chain) is a study of OX40 agonist ivuxolimab in advanced cancers. Study in general: Ivuxolimab was delivered to patients intravenously every 2 weeks at doses spanning 0.01 to 10 mg/kg. Three individuals attained partial responses, comprising one hepatocellular carcinoma case and two cutaneous melanoma cases. General study results and limits: CD8+ T cells (on average) carried more expanded clones than CD4+ T cells. The study observed clonal expansion of CD4+ and CD8+ blood T cells by week 6 at 0.1 to 3.0 mg/kg.

Remarks on this clone: The antigen is unknown.

The CDR3 is made up of 16 amino acids. CDR1 is SGHAT, CDR2 FQNNGV, per germline. V was clipped by 6 bases and J by 2 bases, with 17 bases between them. The assay was immunoSEQ multiplex PCR, and TCRdb's table has in-frame clones only and misses some. The repertoire has about 38,000 clones, about 80% of them found once; the top ten carry 6.5% to 8%. Sequenced here: CD4+ or CD8+ T cells sorted from blood, sampled in a trial of the OX40 agonist ivuxolimab. The chain is built from TRBV11-2 and TRBJ2-4; tentatively, D is TRBD1 or TRBD2 (5 bases each). This TCR came from an adult with an advanced solid tumor such as melanoma, head and neck, liver or kidney cancer. The CDR3 nucleotides read TGTGCCAGCAGGCACGGGACGCGCGGGTCCAAAAACATTCAGTACTTC. This sequence encodes CASRHGTRGSKNIQYF.